A single sample is the source of the 15 T cell receptor beta chains below, sequenced in a study of technical replicates of blood from a few donors. Clones were read by immunoSEQ multiplex PCR, and TCRdb kept only the in-frame ones, dropping some. The table includes fewer than 110,000 clones, 95% to 96% detected once. The material sequenced was T cells isolated from PBMCs. The receptor source for this set is a human donor in good health.

The chain joins TRBV28 to TRBJ2-1; 10 bases align to TRBD2. This CDR3 contains 14 residues. The V gene end was trimmed by 6 bases and the J gene end by 4 bases; junction bases not matched to a gene: 3. Per germline, CDR1 MDHEN and CDR2 SYDVKM. In DNA form, the CDR3 reads TGTGCCAGCAGAGAAGCGGGAGGGTACAATGAGCAGTTCTTC. Translation gives CASREAGGYNEQFF.

This chain connects TRBV28 to TRBJ2-7, with 9 bases matching TRBD1. CDR1 and CDR2 from the germline V gene are MDHEN and SYDVKM. Trimming cost V 3 bases and J 6 bases; bases outside gene matches: 9. The CDR3 spans 15 residues. DNA of the CDR3: TGTGCCAGCAGTTTGGATAACAGGGGGCCTTCCGAGCAGTACTTC. Protein product: CASSLDNRGPSEQYF.

V gene TRBV11-2 combines with J gene TRBJ2-7; 8 positions agree with TRBD1. J lost 3 bases, V lost 5 bases, and 9 bases had no gene match. In germline, CDR1 is SGHAT, CDR2 FQNNGV. The length of the CDR3 is 15 residues. CDR3 protein: CASSADRDPLYEQYF. In DNA, the CDR3 is TGTGCCAGCAGCGCGGACAGGGACCCACTCTACGAGCAGTACTTC.

The chain combines TRBV5-8 with TRBJ1-6; tentatively, D is TRBD1 (6 bases). This CDR3 is built from 16 residues. Trimming took 1 base from V and 8 from J, leaving 16 bases between them. Germline V CDR1 and CDR2: SGHTS, YDEGEE. CDR3 loop: CASSLNWGRQDSPLHF. In DNA form, the CDR3 reads TGTGCCAGCAGCTTGAATTGGGGGCGCCAGGATTCACCCCTCCACTTT.

The chain uses TRBV7-9 and TRBJ2-2; 11 nucleotides agree with TRBD1. This CDR3 spans 15 amino acids. Germline V gene lookup returns CDR1 SEHNR and CDR2 FQNEAQ (reference sequence). J gave up 6 bases and V 5 bases, and 5 bases lay outside the gene matches. The CDR3 loop reads CASSLGTGGSGELFF. The CDR3 nucleotides are TGTGCCAGCAGCCTAGGGACAGGGGGTTCCGGGGAGCTGTTTTTT.

V is TRBV28 and J is TRBJ2-3; a weak D match, TRBD2 (6 bases). The germline gives CDR1 MDHEN, CDR2 SYDVKM. The V gene lost 8 bases and the J gene lost 8 bases, with 20 bases spanning the gap. CDR3 length equals 14 residues. The CDR3 DNA follows: TGTGCCAGCCTTCCGGGACTTCCAGGCGGTACGCAGTATTTT. Its protein is CASLPGLPGGTQYF. Complete variable domain (other parts from reference TRBV28 and TRBJ2-3): DVKVTQSSRYLVKRTGEKVFLECVQDMDHENMFWYRQDPGLGLRLIYFSYDVKMKEKGDIPEGYSVSREKKERFSLILESASTNQTSMYLCASLPGLPGGTQYFGPGTRLTVL.

The chain couples TRBV14 to TRBJ2-3; perhaps TRBD2 as D (5 bases). The CDR3 is 16 amino acids. Germline V gene data show CDR1 as SGHDN and CDR2 as FVKESK. The ends were cut back, 0 bases at V and 0 bases at J, with 10 bases in the middle. The DNA of the CDR3 is TGTGCCAGCAGCCAAGATCTACGAGGGAGCACAGATACGCAGTATTTT. As protein: CASSQDLRGSTDTQYF. Drawing the rest from reference TRBV14 and TRBJ2-3, the complete variable domain is EAGVTQFPSHSVIEKGQTVTLRCDPISGHDNLYWYRRVMGKEIKFLLHFVKESKQDESGMPNNRFLAERTGGTYSTLKVQPAELEDSGVYFCASSQDLRGSTDTQYFGPGTRLTVL.

Worth noting for this clone: The sample contains more than one DNA sequence encoding this CDR3. The rearrangement joins TRBV7-9 to TRBJ2-7; a possible D gene is TRBD2 (5 bases). The CDR3 runs to 13 residues. Trimming pared 3 bases from V and 2 bases from J, leaving 8 bases between. Germline CDR1 reads SEHNR; CDR2 reads FQNEAQ (reference sequence). In DNA, the CDR3 is TGTGCCAGCAGCTTGAGCGGTACCTACGAGCAGTACTTC. This gives the protein CASSLSGTYEQYF.

V gene TRBV28 combines with J gene TRBJ1-1; D remains unclear. The CDR3 runs 15 residues. V lost 5 bases, J lost 3 bases, and 16 bases lay in between. Germline V gives CDR1 MDHEN, CDR2 SYDVKM. DNA of the CDR3: TGTGCCAGCAGTCCTAAGGAAGGGAGGCACACTGAAGCTTTCTTT. Protein: CASSPKEGRHTEAFF.

The chain carries TRBV28 and TRBJ2-2, with TRBD1 identical over 7 bases. The length of the CDR3 is 13 residues. V was pared by 4 bases and J by 6 bases, with 2 bases of the junction left unmatched. The germline CDR1 and CDR2 sequences are MDHEN and SYDVKM. The CDR3 reads CASSSQGSGELFF. As DNA, the CDR3 is TGTGCCAGCAGTTCACAGGGGTCCGGGGAGCTGTTTTTT.

This chain connects TRBV4-2 to TRBJ2-3; 11 bases line up with TRBD2. Germline CDR1 is LGHNA and CDR2 is YNFKEQ. Unmatched junction bases numbered 9, after V lost 4 bases and J lost 6 bases. The CDR3 covers 16 residues. The CDR3 nucleotides read TGTGCCAGCAGCCTAGCGGGAGGGCCTGGGTACGATACGCAGTATTTT. Residues: CASSLAGGPGYDTQYF.

This clone was seen only once. The chain links TRBV6-5 to TRBJ2-7; maybe TRBD1 (6 bases). The CDR3 is 13 residues long. In germline, CDR1 is MNHEY, CDR2 SVGAGI. Trimming removed 2 bases from V and 3 bases from J, with 8 bases in between. The CDR3 reads CASSYADSYEQYF. CDR3 nucleotides: TGTGCCAGCAGTTACGCGGACAGCTACGAGCAGTACTTC.

V gene TRBV7-9 combines with J gene TRBJ1-2; 11 bases agree with TRBD1. The germline gives CDR1 SEHNR, CDR2 FQNEAQ (reference sequence). The CDR3 is 17 residues long. Unmatched junction bases numbered 10, after V lost 2 bases and J lost 5 bases. As DNA, the CDR3 is TGTGCCAGCAGCTTAATCCCTCCCGGGACAGGGGGGTATGGCTACACCTTC. Its translation is CASSLIPPGTGGYGYTF.

V and J are TRBV10-2 and TRBJ2-2; 7 nucleotides match TRBD1. Losses at the gene ends were 8 bases for V and 4 bases for J; bases not matched to a gene: 4. The CDR3 loop spans 13 amino acids. Looked up from germline, CDR1 is WSHSY and CDR2 is SAAADI. CDR3 sequence reads: CASAWTGTGELFF. In DNA form, the CDR3 reads TGCGCCAGCGCCTGGACAGGCACCGGGGAGCTGTTTTTT.

The chain recombines TRBV19 with TRBJ1-4, with 7 nucleotides matching TRBD1. V shed 1 base, J shed 7 bases, and the junction held 6 bases outside the gene matches. Per germline, CDR1 LNHDA and CDR2 SQIVND (reference sequence). This CDR3 spans 15 amino acids. Written as DNA, the CDR3 is TGTGCCAGTAGTATAGCAGGGCCAGGGGGTGAAAAACTGTTTTTT. This sequence encodes CASSIAGPGGEKLFF. The whole variable domain, filled in from reference TRBV19 and TRBJ1-4, reads DGGITQSPKYLFRKEGQNVTLSCEQNLNHDAMYWYRQDPGQGLRLIYYSQIVNDFQKGDIAEGYSVSREKKESFPLTVTSAQKNPTAFYLCASSIAGPGGEKLFFGSGTQLSVL.